These 25 T cell receptor beta chains share one sample of origin, sequenced in a study of metastatic and nonmetastatic thyroid tumors. No treatment of any kind had been given to any patient before thyroid surgery. TCRdb re-clonotyped the PCR reads through MiXCR. This sample has nearly 25,000 clones, with roughly 13% found just once. The sequencing input was blood. Every receptor here comes from a female donor with papillary thyroid cancer or a benign thyroid nodule (not recorded which). Some clones in this sample may be carry-over from other donors' samples.

This clone was seen at least ten times. The identical CDR3 is also encoded by other nucleotide sequences in the sample. The rearrangement joins TRBV20-1 to TRBJ1-1; D not resolved. V was clipped by 6 bases and J by 0 bases, with 11 bases between them. The CDR3 runs to 13 residues. Germline CDR1 DFQATT, CDR2 SNEGSKA (reference sequence). The CDR3 reads CSANRRLNTEAFF. DNA of the CDR3: TGCAGTGCCAACAGAAGACTGAACACTGAAGCTTTCTTT.

This clone has at least ten counts. The rearrangement uses TRBV6-1 and TRBJ2-5, with D perhaps given as TRBD1 or TRBD2 (5 bases each). Germline CDR1 is MNHNS and CDR2 is SASEGT. With 6 bases removed from V and 6 bases from J, the gap between germline ends came to 17 bases. The CDR3 is 14 amino acids. For the CDR3, the DNA is TGTGCCAGCAGGCCTCCGGGAAGGGGAAAGACCCAGTACTTC. Amino acid sequence: CASRPPGRGKTQYF.

As concerns this clone: The sample carries other DNA sequences with the same CDR3. The V call is TRBV30, the J call TRBJ2-7, with 7 positions matching TRBD1. The CDR3 consists of 14 residues. With V trimmed by 0 bases and J by 4 bases, 6 bases remained unmatched. Germline CDR1 GTSNPN, CDR2 SVGIG (reference sequence). Here the CDR3 DNA reads TGTGCCTGGAGTGTTTCCGGGACAGCTTACGAGCAGTACTTC. It translates to CAWSVSGTAYEQYF.

In its sample, this clone ranks as medium-sized. J is TRBJ1-6 and V is TRBV6-1; D is unresolved. Germline-derived CDR1 and CDR2 are MNHNS and SASEGT. V was trimmed by 3 bases and J by 0 bases, leaving 12 bases between them. This CDR3 has 17 amino acids. The CDR3 DNA reads TGTGCCAGCAGTGAGGCTACTTCGAGCTCCTATAATTCACCCCTCCACTTT. Translation gives CASSEATSSSYNSPLHF.

The chain couples TRBV19 to TRBJ1-1; 7 nucleotides agree with TRBD1. V shed 5 bases, J shed 2 bases, and the junction held 5 bases outside the gene matches. The CDR3 has 14 residues. CDR1 is LNHDA, CDR2 SQIVND, per germline (reference sequence). CDR3 bases: TGTGCCAGTAGTGTTGACAGGGTAAACACTGAAGCTTTCTTT. Translation gives CASSVDRVNTEAFF.

This clone was detected ten times or more. This chain connects TRBV6-1 to TRBJ2-2; tentative D call: TRBD1 (5 bases). V was pared by 7 bases and J by 4 bases, with 19 bases between. Germline CDR1 MNHNS, CDR2 SASEGT. The CDR3 runs to 16 residues. This CDR3 reads CASTGRASFVTGELFF. The CDR3 nucleotides read TGTGCCAGCACGGGCAGGGCGTCTTTCGTCACCGGGGAGCTGTTTTTT.

This clone was counted between two and nine times. The chain has TRBV7-2 and TRBJ2-7; D unresolved. Germline CDR1 is SGHTA and CDR2 is FQGNSA. This CDR3 region has 12 residues. V was cut by 8 bases and J by 5 bases, with 13 bases left in between. The CDR3 sequence: CASGVGRNEQYF. CDR3 DNA: TGTGCCAGCGGGGTGGGTCGGAACGAGCAGTACTTC.

In its sample, this clone was seen many times. The genes are TRBV27 and TRBJ2-1; TRBD2 matches 7 bases. The germline gives CDR1 MNHEY, CDR2 SMNVEV (reference sequence). V lost 7 bases, J lost 7 bases, and 13 bases stayed unmatched. The CDR3 loop spans 15 amino acids. The CDR3, as DNA: TGTGCCAGCACCCCCTTGGCGGGAGAACTTAATGAGCAGTTCTTC. Amino acids: CASTPLAGELNEQFF.

In its sample, this clone was seen many times. V gene TRBV20-1 combines with J gene TRBJ2-7; 11 positions agree with TRBD2. Per the germline V gene, CDR1 is DFQATT and CDR2 is SNEGSKA (reference sequence). The CDR3 is 13 amino acids. V lost 3 bases, J lost 3 bases, and 1 base stayed unmatched. The CDR3 DNA is TGCAGTGCTAGGACTAGCGGGGACTACGAGCAGTACTTC. This codes for CSARTSGDYEQYF.

The chain combines TRBV20-1 with TRBJ2-7, with D perhaps given as TRBD1 or TRBD2 (5 bases each). The CDR3 loop spans 15 amino acids. V dropped 0 bases and J dropped 4 bases, with 16 bases sitting between them. Germline V gives CDR1 DFQATT, CDR2 SNEGSKA (reference sequence). CDR3 nucleotide sequence: TGCAGTGCTAGAGATAGGGCAGGGAGATTTTACGAGCAGTACTTC. Its protein product is CSARDRAGRFYEQYF.

This clone was seen ten or more times. V is TRBV20-1 and J is TRBJ1-2; maybe TRBD1 (6 bases). With 6 bases removed from V and 2 bases from J, the gap between germline ends came to 16 bases. Germline V gene data show CDR1 as DFQATT and CDR2 as SNEGSKA (reference sequence). CDR3 length equals 14 residues. The CDR3 sequence is CSAQKGQINYGYTF. The DNA for the CDR3 is TGCAGTGCCCAAAAAGGACAGATCAACTATGGCTACACCTTC.

Judged by abundance, this clone is medium-sized. CDR3 sequence (DNA): TGTGCCAGCACCCGGACAGGGATCTACGAGCAGTACTTC. Translated, it gives CASTRTGIYEQYF. The V call is TRBV12-3 or TRBV12-4, the J call TRBJ2-7, with 8 positions matching TRBD1. Trimming took 7 bases from V and 3 from J; bases not matched to a gene: 5. This CDR3 region has 13 residues.

This clone came up many times. This chain joins TRBV7-2 and TRBJ2-3; TRBD2 is a possible D gene (5 bases). Per germline, CDR1 SGHTA and CDR2 FQGNSA. V dropped 5 bases and J dropped 6 bases, with 12 bases sitting between them. CDR3 length: 13 amino acids. CDR3 residues: CASSLASMDTQYF. In DNA form, the CDR3 reads TGTGCCAGCAGCCTCGCTAGCATGGATACGCAGTATTTT.

This clone was recorded many times. The chain recombines TRBV5-4 with TRBJ1-2; no clear D gene. CDR1 and CDR2 from the germline V gene are SGHNT and YYREEE (reference sequence). Trimming stripped 1 base from V and 4 bases from J, with 11 bases between. The CDR3 loop spans 14 amino acids. In DNA, the CDR3 is TGTGCCAGCAGCTTGAGGGAACAGACCTATGGCTACACCTTC. This sequence encodes CASSLREQTYGYTF.

This clone showed up many times. This chain connects TRBV19 to TRBJ2-1; TRBD1 matches 8 bases. V dropped 7 bases and J dropped 7; count of bases not matched to a gene: 21. The CDR3 covers 18 residues. From germline, CDR1 is LNHDA and CDR2 SQIVND (reference sequence). The DNA for the CDR3 is TGTGCCAGTACGAAAATCACGACCCAGGGGGCTCTGGGGAATGAGCAGTTCTTC. It translates to CASTKITTQGALGNEQFF.

The table lists this clone with many counts. The chain is built from TRBV19 and TRBJ2-1, with D possibly TRBD1 on 5 matching bases. This CDR3 is built from 13 residues. CDR1 and CDR2 (germline): LNHDA, SQIVND (reference sequence). V dropped 3 bases and J dropped 10 bases, with 13 bases sitting between them. CDR3 bases: TGTGCCAGTAGTATTGGGGCACTTAACGAGCAGTTCTTC. Translating it yields CASSIGALNEQFF.

This clone was observed at least ten times. The chain links TRBV4-1 to TRBJ1-6, with D unresolved. CDR1 and CDR2 (germline): MGHRA, YSYEKL. This CDR3 has 17 amino acids. V was pared by 1 base and J by 0 bases, with 10 bases between. CDR3: CASSQALLGSYNSPLHF. As DNA, the CDR3 is TGCGCCAGCAGCCAAGCCTTACTCGGCTCCTATAATTCACCCCTCCACTTT.

Ten or more counts support this clone. This rearrangement joins TRBV4-2 to TRBJ1-6; D is ambiguous. The V end was cut by 0 bases, the J end by 7 bases, with 4 bases between. Per the germline V gene, CDR1 is LGHNA and CDR2 is YNFKEQ. CDR3 length equals 13 residues. The CDR3 DNA is TGTGCCAGCAGCCAAGAGCCGAATTCACCCCTCCACTTT. Translating gives CASSQEPNSPLHF.

The sample holds many counts of this clone. The chain carries TRBV6-1 and TRBJ2-5; 7 positions agree with TRBD1. The CDR3 runs to 13 residues. Germline CDR1 MNHNS, CDR2 SASEGT. V lost 8 bases and J lost 1; bases outside the gene matches: 4. The CDR3 loop is CASGRDSQETQYF. As DNA, the CDR3 is TGTGCCAGCGGACGGGACAGCCAAGAGACCCAGTACTTC.

This sequence joins TRBV20-1 and TRBJ2-7, with TRBD1 identical over 11 bases. In germline, CDR1 is DFQATT, CDR2 SNEGSKA (reference sequence). The CDR3 consists of 14 residues. Losses at the gene ends were 3 bases for V and 4 bases for J; bases not matched to a gene: 5. In DNA, the CDR3 is TGCAGTGCTAGGGGAGGGACAGGGGGTTACGAGCAGTACTTC. This encodes CSARGGTGGYEQYF.

This clone was recorded at least ten times. This chain links TRBV24-1 with TRBJ2-1; D is undetermined. Trimming took off 3 bases at V and 7 bases at J, with 9 bases between the two ends. This CDR3 comprises 13 residues. The germline V gene encodes CDR1 KGHDR and CDR2 SFDVKD. CDR3 sequence reads: CATSDPSRNEQFF. CDR3 DNA: TGTGCCACCAGTGATCCCTCAAGGAATGAGCAGTTCTTC.

The chain has TRBV5-1 and TRBJ2-2; possibly TRBD1 for D (6 bases). V lost 2 bases and J lost 3, with 11 bases in between. Looked up from germline, CDR1 is SGHRS and CDR2 is YFSETQ. This CDR3 spans 15 amino acids. CDR3 sequence reads: CASSFQGPDTGELFF. CDR3 DNA: TGCGCCAGCAGCTTCCAGGGGCCGGACACCGGGGAGCTGTTTTTT.

The chain employs TRBV12-3 or TRBV12-4 and TRBJ2-4, with TRBD2 matching 8 bases. The junction had 12 bases not matched to a gene; V was cut back by 8 bases and J by 0 bases. There are 17 residues in the CDR3. The CDR3 DNA sequence: TGTGCCAGCCTCGGGGGGGGATTCGACCTAGCCAAAAACATTCAGTACTTC. This encodes CASLGGGFDLAKNIQYF.

This clone has a count of ten or more. The CDR3 loop reads CASSLNGDRQVYEQYF. In DNA, the CDR3 is TGTGCCAGCAGCTTAAACGGGGATCGGCAGGTCTACGAGCAGTACTTC. The gene calls are TRBV11-2 and TRBJ2-7; TRBD2 is a possible D gene (5 bases). Per the germline V gene, CDR1 is SGHAT and CDR2 is FQNNGV. The CDR3 contains 16 residues. V was shortened by 2 bases and J by 3 bases, with 17 bases between the two germline ends. The full variable domain, with the rest looked up from reference TRBV11-2 and TRBJ2-7, is EAGVAQSPRYKIIEKRQSVAFWCNPISGHATLYWYQQILGQGPKLLIQFQNNGVVDDSQLPKDRFSAERLKGVDSTLKIQPAKLEDSAVYLCASSLNGDRQVYEQYFGPGTRLTVT.

The sample holds a few counts of this clone. The rearrangement joins TRBV28 to TRBJ2-7; no firm D call. The CDR3 sequence is 15 residues long. The germline V gene encodes CDR1 MDHEN and CDR2 SYDVKM. V dropped 7 bases and J dropped 3 bases, with 19 bases sitting between them. The CDR3 loop is CASTPKALINYEQYF. The CDR3, as DNA: TGTGCCAGCACCCCGAAGGCCCTAATTAACTACGAGCAGTACTTC.